Presented here are 22 T cell receptor beta chains from one specimen sequenced in a study of shared clonotypes between healthy human individuals. Terminally differentiated effector memory CD45RA+ cells were excluded from the naive CD8 cells, which were CD45RO-negative and positively selected for CCR7. Produced via immunoSEQ multiplex PCR; TCRdb's table is partial and in-frame only. The sample carries approximately 1.9 million clones, roughly 95% recorded once. Sample: naive CD8+ T cells from PBMCs. The origin of the receptors is a man younger than 35 in good health. Some clones in this sample may be carry-over from other donors' samples.

The rearrangement joins TRBV10-2 to TRBJ1-1; 9 bases match TRBD1. V lost 8 bases to trimming and J lost 4 bases; unmatched junction nucleotides: 14. In germline, CDR1 is WSHSY, CDR2 SAAADI. This CDR3 spans 16 amino acids. DNA for the CDR3: TGCGCCAGCGGGGGGAGAAAGGACAGGGGCGGCACTGAAGCTTTCTTT. Protein sequence: CASGGRKDRGGTEAFF.

The chain has TRBV7-6 and TRBJ2-5, with D maybe TRBD2 (7 bases). The CDR3 sequence is 16 residues long. CDR1 SGHVS and CDR2 FNYEAQ come from the germline V gene. V lost 6 bases and J 5 bases, leaving 22 bases between the germline ends. The CDR3 DNA reads as TGTGCCAGCAGTCCACTCGCTGGGGGGGCGCGGGAGACCCAGTACTTC. Its translation is CASSPLAGGARETQYF.

The rearrangement joins TRBV27 to TRBJ2-2; 11 bases fit TRBD2. The germline gives CDR1 MNHEY, CDR2 SMNVEV (reference sequence). Trimming cost V 5 bases and J 8 bases; bases outside gene matches: 7. The CDR3 covers 15 residues. CDR3 sequence reads: CASSIAGGPSGELFF. The CDR3 nucleotides read TGTGCCAGCAGTATAGCGGGAGGGCCCTCAGGGGAGCTGTTTTTT.

The chain joins TRBV7-2 to TRBJ2-7; 8 bases agree with TRBD2. The CDR3 extends over 17 amino acids. The germline V gene has CDR1 SGHTA and CDR2 FQGNSA. The trim removed 3 bases at V and 2 bases at J, leaving 12 bases unmatched. In nucleotides, the CDR3 is TGTGCCAGCAGCTTCAAAGCGGGAGTTCAATTGGCCTACGAGCAGTACTTC. Amino acid sequence: CASSFKAGVQLAYEQYF.

The V and J genes are TRBV9 and TRBJ2-6; the D is unclear. The CDR3 spans 15 residues. CDR1 SGDLS and CDR2 YYNGEE come from the germline V gene. V was pared by 7 bases and J by 4 bases, with 15 bases between. The CDR3 bases are TGTGCCAGCCGCCCGGCAGGAGCAGGGGCCAACGTCCTGACTTTC. Its translation is CASRPAGAGANVLTF. Looking up the rest from reference TRBV9 and TRBJ2-6 gives the full variable domain: DSGVTQTPKHLITATGQRVTLRCSPRSGDLSVYWYQQSLDQGLQFLIQYYNGEERAKGNILERFSAQQFPDLHSELNLSSLELGDSALYFCASRPAGAGANVLTFGAGSRLTVL.

This chain joins TRBV7-9 and TRBJ2-1; 10 bases are shared with TRBD1. Unmatched junction bases numbered 8, after V lost 5 bases and J lost 7 bases. Germline V gene lookup returns CDR1 SEHNR and CDR2 FQNEAQ (reference sequence). The CDR3 runs to 15 residues. This CDR3 is CASSARQGARNEQFF. The CDR3 DNA follows: TGTGCCAGCAGCGCCCGACAGGGGGCGAGGAATGAGCAGTTCTTC.

V is TRBV6-1 and J is TRBJ2-7, with TRBD1 matching 8 bases. Germline-derived CDR1 and CDR2 are MNHNS and SASEGT. The length of the CDR3 is 13 residues. The trim removed 5 bases at V and 6 bases at J, leaving 6 bases unmatched. CDR3 loop: CASSRDRSGEQYF. The CDR3, as DNA: TGTGCCAGCAGTCGGGACAGGAGTGGCGAGCAGTACTTC.

The chain is built from TRBV28 and TRBJ1-1; no definite D call. Trimming stripped 6 bases from V and 7 bases from J, with 9 bases between. Germline assignment: CDR1 MDHEN and CDR2 SYDVKM. This CDR3 spans 11 amino acids. CDR3: CASSHPREAFF. CDR3 nucleotide sequence: TGTGCCAGCAGCCACCCCCGTGAAGCTTTCTTT. Full variable domain (rest looked up from reference TRBV28 and TRBJ1-1): DVKVTQSSRYLVKRTGEKVFLECVQDMDHENMFWYRQDPGLGLRLIYFSYDVKMKEKGDIPEGYSVSREKKERFSLILESASTNQTSMYLCASSHPREAFFGQGTRLTVV.

V usage is TRBV7-2 and J usage is TRBJ2-5; 11 nucleotides agree with TRBD2. The CDR3 is 16 residues long. Losses at the gene ends were 4 bases for V and 7 bases for J; bases not matched to a gene: 11. Germline lookup yields CDR1 SGHTA and CDR2 FQGNSA. The CDR3 is CASSSLAGGRRGTQYF. In DNA form, the CDR3 reads TGTGCCAGCAGCTCGTTAGCGGGAGGGCGAAGAGGGACCCAGTACTTC.

The chain is built from TRBV6-6 and TRBJ2-2; possibly TRBD2 for D (5 bases). Germline V CDR1 and CDR2: MNHNY, SVGAGI (reference sequence). Trimming stripped 5 bases from V and 6 bases from J, with 13 bases between. This CDR3 is built from 14 residues. Written as DNA, the CDR3 is TGTGCCAGCAGTGGCGAGGGTGGCGCCGGGGAGCTGTTTTTT. It yields the protein CASSGEGGAGELFF.

The chain uses TRBV7-8 and TRBJ2-7, with D possibly called TRBD1 or TRBD2 (5 bases each). The ends were cut back, 0 bases at V and 4 bases at J, with 13 bases in the middle. CDR1 SGHVS and CDR2 FQNEAQ come from the germline V gene. The CDR3 has 15 residues. CDR3 DNA: TGTGCCAGCAGCTTAGCGGGCAGGGAGCTGTACGAGCAGTACTTC. Translation: CASSLAGRELYEQYF. The full variable domain, rest sourced from reference TRBV7-8 and TRBJ2-7, is GAGVSQSPRYKVAKRGQDVALRCDPISGHVSLFWYQQALGQGPEFLTYFQNEAQLDKSGLPSDRFFAERPEGSVSTLKIQRTQQEDSAVYLCASSLAGRELYEQYFGPGTRLTVT.

The chain uses TRBV19 and TRBJ2-5; D is unresolved. The V gene lost 4 bases and the J gene lost 5 bases, with 5 bases spanning the gap. Per germline, CDR1 LNHDA and CDR2 SQIVND (reference sequence). The CDR3 sequence is 11 residues long. DNA of the CDR3: TGTGCCAGTAGTACGTATGAGACCCAGTACTTC. Encoded protein: CASSTYETQYF.

V usage is TRBV4-1 and J usage is TRBJ2-2; D is ambiguous. Germline lookup yields CDR1 MGHRA and CDR2 YSYEKL. The CDR3 extends over 14 amino acids. Trimming left V 1 base short and J 9 bases short, with 12 bases between. DNA of the CDR3: TGCGCCAGCAGCCAAGGCCCCTCAGGTTGGGAGCTGTTTTTT. It encodes CASSQGPSGWELFF.

Here the CDR3 DNA reads TGTGCCAGCAGCCCCGGGACCCGCGGTGGCTACACCTTC. It is translated as CASSPGTRGGYTF. The chain has TRBV13 and TRBJ1-2, with D tentatively TRBD1 (5 bases). Germline lookup yields CDR1 PRHDT and CDR2 FYEKMQ (reference sequence). V was pared by 5 bases and J by 7 bases, with 14 bases between. CDR3 size: 13 residues.

CDR3 sequence: CASSPKAWEKLFF. The CDR3 nucleotides are TGTGCCAGCAGCCCCAAAGCTTGGGAAAAACTGTTTTTT. This chain joins TRBV2 and TRBJ1-4; no definite D call. The CDR3 sequence is 13 residues long. Trimming took off 6 bases at V and 8 bases at J, with 13 bases between the two ends. In germline, CDR1 is SNHLY, CDR2 FYNNEI.

The rearrangement links TRBV5-1 to TRBJ2-7; no clear D gene. The CDR3 has 16 residues. Trimming removed 0 bases from V and 0 bases from J, with 13 bases in between. Germline V lookup: CDR1 SGHRS, CDR2 YFSETQ. CDR3 in DNA: TGCGCCAGCAGCTTGGGTAGGGATGGAAGCTCCTACGAGCAGTACTTC. Its translation is CASSLGRDGSSYEQYF. The full variable domain, completed using reference TRBV5-1 and TRBJ2-7, is KAGVTQTPRYLIKTRGQQVTLSCSPISGHRSVSWYQQTPGQGLQFLFEYFSETQRNKGNFPGRFSGRQFSNSRSEMNVSTLELGDSALYLCASSLGRDGSSYEQYFGPGTRLTVT.

The rearrangement joins TRBV19 to TRBJ1-5; maybe TRBD1 (6 bases). Germline assignment: CDR1 LNHDA and CDR2 SQIVND (reference sequence). This CDR3 is 14 amino acids long. With 5 bases removed from V and 6 bases from J, the gap between germline ends came to 14 bases. In DNA, the CDR3 is TGTGCCAGTAGTGAGGGGGGGGAACTTCAGCCCCAGCATTTT. It is translated as CASSEGGELQPQHF.

This chain uses TRBV27 with TRBJ2-7; D is perhaps TRBD1 (5 bases). The CDR3 spans 13 residues. Germline CDR1 reads MNHEY; CDR2 reads SMNVEV (reference sequence). Trimming stripped 5 bases from V and 2 bases from J, with 10 bases between. CDR3 amino acids: CASSPPRAYEQYF. Written as DNA, the CDR3 is TGTGCCAGCAGTCCCCCCAGGGCCTACGAGCAGTACTTC.

The chain carries TRBV5-1 and TRBJ2-5; D possibly corresponds to TRBD1 (6 bases). With 3 bases removed from V and 1 base from J, the gap between germline ends came to 10 bases. The germline V gene encodes CDR1 SGHRS and CDR2 YFSETQ. CDR3 size: 14 residues. For the CDR3, the DNA is TGCGCCAGCAGCTCTAACAGGGTCCAAGAGACCCAGTACTTC. Encoded protein: CASSSNRVQETQYF.

V is TRBV9 and J is TRBJ2-1; 10 bases are a match to TRBD2. CDR1 SGDLS and CDR2 YYNGEE come from the germline V gene. This CDR3 contains 15 residues. V lost 3 bases and J lost 5; bases outside the gene matches: 5. The CDR3 DNA sequence: TGTGCCAGCAGCGAGACTAGCGGGCGACACAATGAGCAGTTCTTC. The encoded protein is CASSETSGRHNEQFF.

CDR3 sequence reads: CASSLLAGGPTGELFF. The CDR3 DNA is TGTGCCAGCAGTCTACTAGCGGGAGGGCCCACCGGGGAGCTGTTTTTT. The rearrangement links TRBV2 to TRBJ2-2, with 13 bases identical to TRBD2. Germline CDR1 SNHLY, CDR2 FYNNEI. The V gene end was trimmed by 5 bases and the J gene end by 4 bases; junction bases not matched to a gene: 4. The CDR3 loop spans 16 amino acids.

The chain is built from TRBV6-1 and TRBJ1-2; D perhaps matches TRBD1 (5 bases). This CDR3 region has 17 residues. The germline V gene encodes CDR1 MNHNS and CDR2 SASEGT. Trimming removed 0 bases from V and 7 bases from J, with 21 bases in between. The CDR3 is CASSEAMGRWDPLGYTF. In DNA, the CDR3 is TGTGCCAGCAGTGAAGCCATGGGCCGTTGGGACCCGCTTGGCTACACCTTC.